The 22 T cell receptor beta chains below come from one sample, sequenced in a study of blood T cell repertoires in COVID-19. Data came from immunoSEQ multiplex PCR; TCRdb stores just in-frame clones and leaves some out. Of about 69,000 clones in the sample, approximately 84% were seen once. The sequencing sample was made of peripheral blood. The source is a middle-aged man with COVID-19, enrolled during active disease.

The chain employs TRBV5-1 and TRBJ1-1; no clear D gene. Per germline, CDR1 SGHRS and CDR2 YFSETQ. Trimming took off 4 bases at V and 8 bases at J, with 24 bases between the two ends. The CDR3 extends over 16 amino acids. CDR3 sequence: CASSPGGISWPSEAFF. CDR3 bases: TGCGCCAGCAGCCCAGGAGGTATCTCTTGGCCCTCGGAAGCTTTCTTT.

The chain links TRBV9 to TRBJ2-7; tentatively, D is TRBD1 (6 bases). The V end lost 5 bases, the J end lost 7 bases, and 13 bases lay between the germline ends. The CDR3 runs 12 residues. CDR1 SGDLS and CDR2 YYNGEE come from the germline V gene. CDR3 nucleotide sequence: TGTGCCAGCAGAGGGGACACAGGAGAGCAGTACTTC. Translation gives CASRGDTGEQYF.

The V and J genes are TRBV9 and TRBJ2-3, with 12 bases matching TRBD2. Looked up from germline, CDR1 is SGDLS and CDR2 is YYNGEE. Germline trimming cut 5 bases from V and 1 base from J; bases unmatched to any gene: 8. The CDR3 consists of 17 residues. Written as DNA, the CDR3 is TGTGCCAGCAGTGAGGGGACTAGCGGGTTCGGCACAGATACGCAGTATTTT. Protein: CASSEGTSGFGTDTQYF.

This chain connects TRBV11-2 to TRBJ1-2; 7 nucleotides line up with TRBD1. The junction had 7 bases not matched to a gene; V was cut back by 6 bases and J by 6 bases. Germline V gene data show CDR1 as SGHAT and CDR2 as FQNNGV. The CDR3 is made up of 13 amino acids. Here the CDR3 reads CASRATGTHGYTF. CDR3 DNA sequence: TGTGCCAGCAGGGCGACAGGGACACATGGCTACACCTTC.

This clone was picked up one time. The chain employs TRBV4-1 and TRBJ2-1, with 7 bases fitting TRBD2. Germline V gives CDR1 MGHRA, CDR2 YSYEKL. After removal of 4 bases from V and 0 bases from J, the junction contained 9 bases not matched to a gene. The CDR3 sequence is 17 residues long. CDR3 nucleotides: TGCGCCAGCAGCCTTGGGCCGGGGGGAAGCTCCTACAATGAGCAGTTCTTC. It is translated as CASSLGPGGSSYNEQFF.

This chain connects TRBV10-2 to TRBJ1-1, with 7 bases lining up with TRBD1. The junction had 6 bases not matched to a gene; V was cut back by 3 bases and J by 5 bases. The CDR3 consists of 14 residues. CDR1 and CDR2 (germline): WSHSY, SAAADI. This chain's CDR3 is CASSDRGAETEAFF. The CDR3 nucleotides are TGCGCCAGCAGTGACAGGGGGGCAGAGACTGAAGCTTTCTTT.

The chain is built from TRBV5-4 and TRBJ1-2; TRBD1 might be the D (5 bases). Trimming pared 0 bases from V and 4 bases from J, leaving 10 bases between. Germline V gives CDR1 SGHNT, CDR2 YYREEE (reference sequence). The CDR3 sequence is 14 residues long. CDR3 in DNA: TGTGCCAGCAGCTTGGAGACAGACCTCTATGGCTACACCTTC. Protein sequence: CASSLETDLYGYTF.

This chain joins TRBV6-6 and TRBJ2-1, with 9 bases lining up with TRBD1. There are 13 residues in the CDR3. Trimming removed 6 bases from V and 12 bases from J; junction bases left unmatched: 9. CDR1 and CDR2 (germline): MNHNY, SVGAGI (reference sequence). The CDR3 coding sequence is TGTGCCAGCAGACCCGGGACAGGGTCGGGGCAGTTCTTC. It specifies CASRPGTGSGQFF.

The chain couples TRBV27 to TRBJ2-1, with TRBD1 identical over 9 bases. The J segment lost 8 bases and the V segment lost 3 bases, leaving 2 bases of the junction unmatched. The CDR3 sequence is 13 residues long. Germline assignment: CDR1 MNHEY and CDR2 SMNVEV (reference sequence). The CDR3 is CASSLTGGYEQFF. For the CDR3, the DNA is TGTGCCAGCAGTTTGACAGGGGGATATGAGCAGTTCTTC.

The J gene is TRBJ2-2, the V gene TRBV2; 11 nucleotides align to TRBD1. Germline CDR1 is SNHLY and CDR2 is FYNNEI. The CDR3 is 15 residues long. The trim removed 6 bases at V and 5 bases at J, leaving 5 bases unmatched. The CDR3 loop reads CASRRDRGETGELFF. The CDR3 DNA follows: TGTGCCAGCAGACGGGACAGGGGGGAAACCGGGGAGCTGTTTTTT.

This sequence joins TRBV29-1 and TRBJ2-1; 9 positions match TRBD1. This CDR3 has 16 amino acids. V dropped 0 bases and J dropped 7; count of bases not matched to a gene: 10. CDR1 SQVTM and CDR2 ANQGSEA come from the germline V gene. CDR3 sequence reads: CSVEDTGGGKTNEQFF. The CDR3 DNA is TGCAGCGTTGAAGATACAGGGGGCGGGAAAACGAATGAGCAGTTCTTC.

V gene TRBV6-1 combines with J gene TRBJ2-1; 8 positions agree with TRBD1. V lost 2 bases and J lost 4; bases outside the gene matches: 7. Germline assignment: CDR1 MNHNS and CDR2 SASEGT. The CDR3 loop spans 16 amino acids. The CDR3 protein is CASSEQGAIPYNEQFF. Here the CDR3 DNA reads TGTGCCAGCAGTGAACAGGGGGCGATACCATACAATGAGCAGTTCTTC.

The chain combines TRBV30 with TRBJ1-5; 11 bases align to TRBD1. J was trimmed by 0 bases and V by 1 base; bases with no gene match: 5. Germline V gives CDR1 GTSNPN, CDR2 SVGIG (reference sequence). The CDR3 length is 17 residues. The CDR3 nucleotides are TGTGCCTGGAGTGGGCCGGACAGGGGGCCTAGCAATCAGCCCCAGCATTTT. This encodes CAWSGPDRGPSNQPQHF.

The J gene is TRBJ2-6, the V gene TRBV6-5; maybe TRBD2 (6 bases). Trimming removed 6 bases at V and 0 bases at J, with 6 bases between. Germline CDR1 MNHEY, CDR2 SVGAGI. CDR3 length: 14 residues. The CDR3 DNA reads TGTGCCAGCAGCGGGAGCTCTGGGGCCAACGTCCTGACTTTC. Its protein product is CASSGSSGANVLTF.

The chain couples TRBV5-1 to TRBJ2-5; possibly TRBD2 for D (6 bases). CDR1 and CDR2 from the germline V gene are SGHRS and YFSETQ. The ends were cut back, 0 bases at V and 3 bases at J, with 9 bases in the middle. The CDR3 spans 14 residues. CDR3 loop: CASSLAWEEETQYF. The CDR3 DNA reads TGCGCCAGCAGCTTGGCCTGGGAGGAAGAGACCCAGTACTTC.

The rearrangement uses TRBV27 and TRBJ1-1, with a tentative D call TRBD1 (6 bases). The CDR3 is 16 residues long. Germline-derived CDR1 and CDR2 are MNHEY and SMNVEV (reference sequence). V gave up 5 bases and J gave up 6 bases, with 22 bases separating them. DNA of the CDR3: TGTGCCAGCAGTGGGGGGGCCCGGACCCTTGACGCTGAAGCTTTCTTT. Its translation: CASSGGARTLDAEAFF.

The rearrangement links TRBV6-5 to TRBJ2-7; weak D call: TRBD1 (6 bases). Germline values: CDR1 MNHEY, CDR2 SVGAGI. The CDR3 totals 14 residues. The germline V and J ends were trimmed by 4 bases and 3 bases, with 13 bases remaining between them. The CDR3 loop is CASSWGPGDYEQYF. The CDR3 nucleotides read TGTGCCAGCAGTTGGGGACCAGGGGACTACGAGCAGTACTTC.

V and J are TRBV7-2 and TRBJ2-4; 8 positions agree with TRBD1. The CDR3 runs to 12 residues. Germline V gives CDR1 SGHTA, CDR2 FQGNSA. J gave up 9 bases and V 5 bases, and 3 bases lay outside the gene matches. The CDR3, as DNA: TGTGCCAGCAGCGTGGGACAGGCCATTCAGTACTTC. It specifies CASSVGQAIQYF.

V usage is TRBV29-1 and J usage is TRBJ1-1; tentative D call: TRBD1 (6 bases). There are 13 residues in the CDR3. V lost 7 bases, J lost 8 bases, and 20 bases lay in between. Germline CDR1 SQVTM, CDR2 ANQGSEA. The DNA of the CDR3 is TGCAGCGGTCGAGGGGGGGGGAGGACCGAAGCTTTCTTT. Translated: CSGRGGGRTEAFF. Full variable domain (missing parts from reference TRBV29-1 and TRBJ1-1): SAVISQKPSRDICQRGTSLTIQCQVDSQVTMMFWYRQQPGQSLTLIATANQGSEATYESGFVIDKFPISRPNLTFSTLTVSNMSPEDSSIYLCSGRGGGRTEAFFGQGTRLTVV.

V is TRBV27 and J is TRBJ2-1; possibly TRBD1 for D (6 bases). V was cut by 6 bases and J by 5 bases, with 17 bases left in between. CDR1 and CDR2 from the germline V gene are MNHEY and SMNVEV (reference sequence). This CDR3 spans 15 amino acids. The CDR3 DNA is TGTGCCAGCAGACCCTTGGGGGCTACGAACAATGAGCAGTTCTTC. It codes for CASRPLGATNNEQFF.

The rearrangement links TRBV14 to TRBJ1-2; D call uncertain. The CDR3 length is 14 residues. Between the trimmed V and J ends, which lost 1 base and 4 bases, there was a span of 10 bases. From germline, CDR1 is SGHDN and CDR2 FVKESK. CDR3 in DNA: TGTGCCAGCAGCCAAGTAACGACTGCCTATGGCTACACCTTC. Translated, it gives CASSQVTTAYGYTF.

The CDR3 sequence: CASSHLTRGRQTQYF. For the CDR3, the DNA is TGTGCCAGCAGTCACCTGACTAGGGGTCGTCAGACCCAGTACTTC. This rearrangement joins TRBV6-5 to TRBJ2-5, with a tentative D call TRBD2 (6 bases). V was clipped by 5 bases and J by 6 bases, with 19 bases between them. The CDR3 loop spans 15 amino acids. CDR1 and CDR2 (germline): MNHEY, SVGAGI.